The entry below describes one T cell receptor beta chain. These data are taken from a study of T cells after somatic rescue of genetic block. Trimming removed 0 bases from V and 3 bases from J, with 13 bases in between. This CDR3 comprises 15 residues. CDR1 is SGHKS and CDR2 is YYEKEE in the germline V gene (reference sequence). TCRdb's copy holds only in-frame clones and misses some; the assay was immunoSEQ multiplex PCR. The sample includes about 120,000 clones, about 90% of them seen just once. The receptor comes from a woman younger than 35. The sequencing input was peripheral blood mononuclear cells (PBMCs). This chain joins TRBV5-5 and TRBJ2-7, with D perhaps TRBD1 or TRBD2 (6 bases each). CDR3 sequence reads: CASSLGARGGYEQYF. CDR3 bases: TGTGCCAGCAGCTTGGGGGCCAGGGGAGGCTACGAGCAGTACTTC.